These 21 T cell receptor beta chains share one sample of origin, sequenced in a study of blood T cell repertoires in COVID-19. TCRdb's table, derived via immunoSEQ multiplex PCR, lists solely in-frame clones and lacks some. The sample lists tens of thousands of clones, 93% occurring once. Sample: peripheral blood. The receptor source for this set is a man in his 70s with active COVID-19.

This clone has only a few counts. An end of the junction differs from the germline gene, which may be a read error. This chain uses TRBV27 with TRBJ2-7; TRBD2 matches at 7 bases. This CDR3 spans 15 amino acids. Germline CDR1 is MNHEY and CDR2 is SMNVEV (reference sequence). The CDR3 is CASSISGQSSSEQYF. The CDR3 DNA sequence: TGTGCCAGCAGTATTAGCGGGCAATCCTCCTCCGAGCAGTACTTC.

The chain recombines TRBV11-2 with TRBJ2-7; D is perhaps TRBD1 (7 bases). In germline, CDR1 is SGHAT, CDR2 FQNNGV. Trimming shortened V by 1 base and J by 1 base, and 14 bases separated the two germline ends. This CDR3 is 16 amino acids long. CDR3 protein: CASSLVLEGASYEQYV. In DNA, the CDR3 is TGTGCCAGCAGCTTAGTGTTGGAGGGGGCGTCCTACGAGCAGTACGTC.

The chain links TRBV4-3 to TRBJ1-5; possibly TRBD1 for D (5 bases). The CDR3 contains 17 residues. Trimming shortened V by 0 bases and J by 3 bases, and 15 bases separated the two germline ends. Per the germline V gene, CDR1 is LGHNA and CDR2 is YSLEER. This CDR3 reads CASSQELLGGANQPQHF. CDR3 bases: TGCGCCAGCAGCCAAGAACTTCTAGGAGGGGCCAATCAGCCCCAGCATTTT.

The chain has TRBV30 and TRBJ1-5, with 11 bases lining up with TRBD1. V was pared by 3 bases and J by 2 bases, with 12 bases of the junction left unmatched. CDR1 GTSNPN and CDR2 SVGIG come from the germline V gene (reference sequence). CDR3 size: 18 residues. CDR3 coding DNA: TGTGCCTGGAGCAAAGATGTTTGGACAGGGGGCGGCAATCAGCCCCAGCATTTT. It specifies CAWSKDVWTGGGNQPQHF.

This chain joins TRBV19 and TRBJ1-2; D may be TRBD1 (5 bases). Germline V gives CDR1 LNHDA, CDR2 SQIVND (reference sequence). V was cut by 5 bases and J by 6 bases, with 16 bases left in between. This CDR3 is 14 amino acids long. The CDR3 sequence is CASSAHRTPDGYTF. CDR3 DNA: TGTGCCAGTAGTGCACACAGGACCCCCGATGGCTACACCTTC.

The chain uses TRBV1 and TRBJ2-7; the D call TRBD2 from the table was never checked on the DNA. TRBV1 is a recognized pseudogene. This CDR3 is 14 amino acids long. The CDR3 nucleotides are TGCACCAGCAGCCTTAGCCGACCTTCCTACGAGCAGTACTTC. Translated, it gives CTSSLSRPSYEQYF.

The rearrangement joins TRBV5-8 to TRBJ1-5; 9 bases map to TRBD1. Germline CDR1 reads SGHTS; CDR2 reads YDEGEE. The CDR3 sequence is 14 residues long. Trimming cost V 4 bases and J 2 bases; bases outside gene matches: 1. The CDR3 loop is CASSRDRGNQPQHF. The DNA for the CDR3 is TGTGCCAGCAGCCGGGACAGGGGCAATCAGCCCCAGCATTTT.

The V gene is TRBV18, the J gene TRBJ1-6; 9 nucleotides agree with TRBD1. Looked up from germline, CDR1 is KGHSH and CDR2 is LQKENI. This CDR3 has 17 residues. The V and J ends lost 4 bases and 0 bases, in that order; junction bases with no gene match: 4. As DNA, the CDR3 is TGTGCCAGCTCACAAGACAGGGGGAGCTCCTATAATTCACCCCTCCACTTT. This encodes CASSQDRGSSYNSPLHF.

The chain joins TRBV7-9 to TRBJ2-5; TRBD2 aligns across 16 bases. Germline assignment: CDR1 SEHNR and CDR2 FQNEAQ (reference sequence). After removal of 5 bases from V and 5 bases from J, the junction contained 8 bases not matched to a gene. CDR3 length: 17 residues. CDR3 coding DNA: TGTGCCAGCAGCGCGGACGGGACTAGCGGGGGGGTGGAGACCCAGTACTTC. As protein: CASSADGTSGGVETQYF.

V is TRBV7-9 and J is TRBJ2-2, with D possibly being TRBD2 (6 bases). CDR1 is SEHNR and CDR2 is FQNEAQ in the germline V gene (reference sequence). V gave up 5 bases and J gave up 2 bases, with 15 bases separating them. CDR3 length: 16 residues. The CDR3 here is CASSLPGLANTGELFF. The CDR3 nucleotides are TGTGCCAGCAGCCTCCCGGGACTGGCAAACACCGGGGAGCTGTTTTTT.

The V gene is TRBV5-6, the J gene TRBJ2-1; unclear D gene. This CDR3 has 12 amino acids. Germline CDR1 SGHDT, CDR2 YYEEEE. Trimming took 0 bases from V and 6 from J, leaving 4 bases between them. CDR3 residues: CASSLGSNEQFF. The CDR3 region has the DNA TGTGCCAGCAGCTTGGGGAGCAATGAGCAGTTCTTC.

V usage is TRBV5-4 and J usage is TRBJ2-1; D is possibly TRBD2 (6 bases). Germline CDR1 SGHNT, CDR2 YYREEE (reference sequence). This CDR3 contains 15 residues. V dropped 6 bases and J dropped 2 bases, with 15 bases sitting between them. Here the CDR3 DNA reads TGTGCCAGCAACCCGGTTGGGGGGACCTACAATGAGCAGTTCTTC. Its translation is CASNPVGGTYNEQFF.

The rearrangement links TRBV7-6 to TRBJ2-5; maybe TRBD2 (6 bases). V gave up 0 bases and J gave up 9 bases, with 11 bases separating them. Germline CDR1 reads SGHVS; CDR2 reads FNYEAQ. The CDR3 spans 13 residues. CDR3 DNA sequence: TGTGCCAGCAGCTTAGCGCGGGATGGTGCCCAGTACTTC. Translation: CASSLARDGAQYF.

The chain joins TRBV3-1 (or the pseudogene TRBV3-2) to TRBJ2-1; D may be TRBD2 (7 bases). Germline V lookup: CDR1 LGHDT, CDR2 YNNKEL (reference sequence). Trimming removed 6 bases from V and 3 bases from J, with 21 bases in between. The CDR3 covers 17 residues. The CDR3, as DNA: TGTGCCAGCAGACTTAGGAGGGGGGGAGTCGGCTACAATGAGCAGTTCTTC. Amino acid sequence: CASRLRRGGVGYNEQFF.

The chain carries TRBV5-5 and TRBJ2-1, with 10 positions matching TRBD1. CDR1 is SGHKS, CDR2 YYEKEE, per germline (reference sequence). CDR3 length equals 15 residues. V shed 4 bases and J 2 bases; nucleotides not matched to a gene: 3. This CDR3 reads CASSMDRGAYNEQFF. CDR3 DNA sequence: TGTGCCAGCAGCATGGACAGGGGGGCCTACAATGAGCAGTTCTTC.

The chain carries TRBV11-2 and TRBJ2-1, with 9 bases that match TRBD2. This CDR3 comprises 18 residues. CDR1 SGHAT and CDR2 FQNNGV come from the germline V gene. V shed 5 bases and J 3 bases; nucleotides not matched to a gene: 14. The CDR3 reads CASSVAAGGTLFYNEQFF. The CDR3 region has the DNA TGTGCCAGCAGCGTCGCGGCGGGGGGGACCCTATTCTACAATGAGCAGTTCTTC. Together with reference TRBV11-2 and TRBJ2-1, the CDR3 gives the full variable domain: EAGVAQSPRYKIIEKRQSVAFWCNPISGHATLYWYQQILGQGPKLLIQFQNNGVVDDSQLPKDRFSAERLKGVDSTLKIQPAKLEDSAVYLCASSVAAGGTLFYNEQFFGPGTRLTVL.

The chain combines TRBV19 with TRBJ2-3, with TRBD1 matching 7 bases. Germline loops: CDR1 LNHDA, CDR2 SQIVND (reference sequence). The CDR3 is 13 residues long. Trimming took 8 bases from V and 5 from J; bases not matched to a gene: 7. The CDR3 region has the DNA TGTGCCAGTGCTTCAAGGGGGCTAGATACGCAGTATTTT. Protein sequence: CASASRGLDTQYF.

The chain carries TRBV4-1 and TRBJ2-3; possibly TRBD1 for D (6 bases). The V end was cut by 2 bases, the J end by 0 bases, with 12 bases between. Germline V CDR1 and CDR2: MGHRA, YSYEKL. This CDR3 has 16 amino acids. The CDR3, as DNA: TGCGCCAGCAGCCAAACGCCAGGGGTTAGCACAGATACGCAGTATTTT. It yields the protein CASSQTPGVSTDTQYF.

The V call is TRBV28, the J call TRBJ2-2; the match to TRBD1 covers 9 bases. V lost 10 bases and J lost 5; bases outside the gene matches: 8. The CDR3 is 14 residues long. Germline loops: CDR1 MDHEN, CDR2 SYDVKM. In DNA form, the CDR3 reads TGTGCCATCGGCGCGACAGGGGGAACCGGGGAGCTGTTTTTT. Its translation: CAIGATGGTGELFF.

The CDR3 nucleotides are TGCGCCGATGAACTACCGGGACAGGGCTGGGGCATTCAGTACTTC. Translated: CADELPGQGWGIQYF. This sequence joins TRBV10-1 and TRBJ2-4; 9 positions match TRBD1. The CDR3 runs 15 residues. V was pared by 11 bases and J by 9 bases, with 17 bases of the junction left unmatched. From germline, CDR1 is WNHNN and CDR2 SYGVQD (reference sequence).

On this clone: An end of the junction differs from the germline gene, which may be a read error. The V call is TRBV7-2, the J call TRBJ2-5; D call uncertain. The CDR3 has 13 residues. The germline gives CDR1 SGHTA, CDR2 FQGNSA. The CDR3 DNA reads TGTGCCAGCAGATTAGGGCTAGGAGAGACCCAGTACTTC. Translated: CASRLGLGETQYF.